This T cell receptor beta chain was identified during a study of T cells in Graves' hyperthyroidism and ophthalmopathy. The CDR3 spans 11 residues. Germline loops: CDR1 LNHDA, CDR2 SQIVND (reference sequence). In regard to this clonotype: The junction departs from the called germline gene at one end, perhaps through a read error.

The TCR beta CDR3 regions underwent amplification using RNA transcripts as the source. The HTBI primer set was used in a first-round RT-PCR of the TCR CDR3. TCRdb re-derived calls from the multiplex PCR reads in MiXCR, one entry per CDR3 protein. In the table there are nearly 750,000 distinct CDR3 sequences, approximately 40% of which are singletons. The chain recombines TRBV19 with TRBJ2-5; 7 bases line up with TRBD2. Input material: blood. The sequence was obtained from a woman aged 40 to 50 with Graves' hyperthyroidism. CDR3: CASSIDGGDPF. In DNA, the CDR3 is TGTGCCAGTAGTATTGATGGGGGGGACCCCTTC.